This is a list of T cell receptor beta chains from one sample in a study of cytomegalovirus exposure and HLA in healthy donors. Data came from immunoSEQ multiplex PCR; TCRdb stores just in-frame clones and leaves some out. The sample lists 60,000 to 90,000 clones, approximately 70% seen once, with around a tenth in the top ten. What was sequenced was PBMCs. The receptors derive from a woman in her forties or fifties in good health and CMV-seropositive. CDR3s leave out the opening cysteine and the closing phenylalanine or tryptophan. The D gene is left open where the match is weak.

j_call d_call cdr3_length v_call cdr3_aa
TRBJ1-4 TRBD1 13 TRBV5-4 ASSLQGREEEKLF
TRBJ2-7 TRBD2 13 TRBV27 ASSLVASGSTEQY
TRBJ1-4 - 11 TRBV6-5 ASSWAGNEKLF
TRBJ2-1 TRBD2 13 TRBV5-1 ASRTSSGLYNEQF
TRBJ1-2 - 11 TRBV7-9 ASSPGMTYGYT
TRBJ1-3 - 17 TRBV14 ASSQMALRTFSSGNTIY
TRBJ2-1 TRBD2 14 TRBV12-5 ASGLQLAGSYNEQF
TRBJ1-1 TRBD1 11 TRBV6-1 ASRQGANTEAF
TRBJ1-2 TRBD1 11 TRBV29-1 SVVGQGAWGYT
TRBJ1-1 - 14 TRBV18 ASSPYMDTRNTEAF
TRBJ1-4 - 13 TRBV30 AWSVSVTVNEKLF
TRBJ1-5 - 11 TRBV30 AWTRQGNQPQH
TRBJ1-3 - 15 TRBV18 ASSPTLTGGSGNTIY
TRBJ2-7 TRBD1 13 TRBV7-2 ASSDPGTASYEQY
TRBJ2-4 TRBD1 13 TRBV19 ASSPNGQGRNIQY
TRBJ2-7 TRBD1 12 TRBV2 ASSETGAPYEQY
TRBJ2-1 TRBD2 14 TRBV4-2 ASSQALREFSNEQF
TRBJ1-1 TRBD1 15 TRBV7-2 ASSLVLLGQGWTEAF
TRBJ1-1 TRBD1 11 TRBV5-1 ASSPDRGTEAF
TRBJ2-5 TRBD1 13 TRBV7-2 ASSPWTGDGKTQY
TRBJ2-3 - 12 TRBV7-2 ASSLAISTDTQY
TRBJ1-6 - 14 TRBV7-2 ASSPHRGGGNSPLH
TRBJ1-1 - 14 TRBV5-1 ASSPSGDVRNTEAF
TRBJ2-1 - 12 TRBV4-2 ASSRGGGDNEQF
TRBJ1-2 - 14 TRBV29-1 SVEGGGGANWYGYT
TRBJ2-7 TRBD2 10 TRBV6-6 LVSGSAYEQY
TRBJ1-5 TRBD1 14 TRBV19 ASSFSATGLAQPQH
TRBJ1-4 - 13 TRBV7-6 ASSPAGHIDEKLF
TRBJ1-2 TRBD1 12 TRBV7-2 ASSLEGAGYGYT
TRBJ2-1 TRBD2 13 TRBV10-2 ASSSASGRADEQF
TRBJ1-2 TRBD1 13 TRBV6-1 ASSEAGGQGYGYT
TRBJ2-1 - 12 TRBV18 ASTDAGARDEQF
TRBJ1-1 - 12 TRBV13 ASSFQGISTEAF
TRBJ2-1 TRBD2 12 TRBV7-8 ASSDTSGSNEQF
TRBJ2-5 TRBD2 14 TRBV9 ASSVGLAGAQETQY
TRBJ2-3 - 13 TRBV11-2 ASSLDRSGTDTQY
TRBJ2-2 - 13 TRBV4-3 ASSQESGVAGELF
TRBJ1-2 - 10 TRBV29-1 SVGEDGYGYT
TRBJ1-1 - 13 TRBV9 ASSVDLSSLTEAF
TRBJ1-4 TRBD1 13 TRBV28 ASRSVQGAIEKLF
TRBJ2-1 - 13 TRBV11-3 ASSSYGGLYNEQF
TRBJ1-2 TRBD1 13 TRBV6-1 ASSVIGQGVYGYT
TRBJ2-1 TRBD1 13 TRBV27 GTRPGQGAGNEQF
TRBJ2-7 TRBD2 13 TRBV4-3 ASSPSGRAPGEQY
TRBJ2-1 - 13 TRBV29-1 SVEDLGRGVWEQF
TRBJ2-7 - 11 TRBV5-5 ASSLSGQAEQY
TRBJ1-4 TRBD1 13 TRBV28 ASSFTGGAGEKLF
TRBJ2-3 - 12 TRBV9 ASSARIGTDTQY
TRBJ1-1 TRBD1 11 TRBV28 ASSYQGAGEAF
TRBJ1-1 - 12 TRBV10-3 AISEYTVNTEAF